Following are 21 T cell receptor beta chains from one sample sequenced in a study of T cells in tuberculosis (dated by TCRdb to 2016 to 2019). The receptor library was made with the immunoSEQ multiplex PCR assay. The immuneACCESS repertoire file appears here via TCRdb, limited to in-frame rearrangements. These files lack a portion of the clones; in checked studies, under half of the deficit traces to unresolved V genes, and the cause of the others is not known. This sample holds about 22,000 clones; roughly 97% were observed only once. In total, the top ten clones hold 6% to 6.5% of the sample. The sample consisted of PBMCs. Receptors originate from a donor between 10 and 35 years old with latent tuberculosis or without tuberculosis infection.

The chain has TRBV18 and TRBJ1-2, with D maybe TRBD1 (5 bases). CDR3 length: 15 amino acids. Trimming stripped 1 base from V and 4 bases from J, with 13 bases between. Per the germline V gene, CDR1 is KGHSH and CDR2 is LQKENI. The CDR3 coding sequence is TGTGCCAGCTCACCACAGGACAATCTATTCTATGGCTACACCTTC. Its protein is CASSPQDNLFYGYTF.

This chain links TRBV6-6 with TRBJ1-1; D unresolved. The CDR3 has 12 residues. Germline assignment: CDR1 MNHNY and CDR2 SVGAGI (reference sequence). Trimming stripped 3 bases from V and 10 bases from J, with 12 bases between. In DNA, the CDR3 is TGTGCCAGCAGTTATGAGACCCGGGGAGCTTTCTTT. It specifies CASSYETRGAFF.

The rearrangement joins TRBV6-5 to TRBJ2-1; 8 bases fit TRBD2. V was pared by 4 bases and J by 7 bases, with 6 bases of the junction left unmatched. This CDR3 is 14 amino acids long. Looked up from germline, CDR1 is MNHEY and CDR2 is SVGAGI. The CDR3 region is CASSSGGPENEQFF. The CDR3 DNA reads as TGTGCCAGCAGTTCGGGGGGGCCGGAGAATGAGCAGTTCTTC.

J is TRBJ2-4 and V is TRBV6-6, with D perhaps TRBD2 (7 bases). CDR1 is MNHNY, CDR2 SVGAGI, per germline (reference sequence). CDR3 length: 14 amino acids. V was pared by 2 bases and J by 8 bases, with 13 bases between. DNA for the CDR3: TGTGCCAGCAGTTACGCCCGGGGGGCGGACATTCAGTACTTC. Protein sequence: CASSYARGADIQYF.

The chain employs TRBV4-1 and TRBJ2-7, with TRBD1 identical over 7 bases. CDR3 length: 15 residues. Germline loops: CDR1 MGHRA, CDR2 YSYEKL. V was clipped by 1 base and J by 5 bases; unmatched bases: 8. CDR3 nucleotide sequence: TGCGCCAGCAGCCAAGTCGAGGGGGCCCCCGACGAGCAGTACTTC. As protein: CASSQVEGAPDEQYF.

The rearrangement links TRBV6-1 to TRBJ2-1; D ambiguous. V lost 4 bases and J lost 9, with 13 bases in between. Germline lookup yields CDR1 MNHNS and CDR2 SASEGT. The CDR3 is 13 residues long. CDR3 in DNA: TGTGCCAGCAGTGCGGTTAGCTTCGGTGAGCAGTTCTTC. Protein: CASSAVSFGEQFF.

The chain's CDR3 is CASSEYRDGAEAFF. In DNA, the CDR3 is TGTGCCAGCAGTGAATACAGGGATGGGGCTGAAGCTTTCTTT. V gene TRBV25-1 combines with J gene TRBJ1-1; D perhaps matches TRBD1 (5 bases). Per germline, CDR1 MGHDK and CDR2 SYGVNS. CDR3 length: 14 amino acids. The V gene lost 0 bases and the J gene lost 6 bases, with 11 bases spanning the gap. Looking up the rest from reference TRBV25-1 and TRBJ1-1 gives the full variable domain: EADIYQTPRYLVIGTGKKITLECSQTMGHDKMYWYQQDPGMELHLIHYSYGVNSTEKGDLSSESTVSRIRTEHFPLTLESARPSHTSQYLCASSEYRDGAEAFFGQGTRLTVV.

The J gene is TRBJ1-3, the V gene TRBV7-8, with no clear D. The CDR3 covers 14 residues. V was clipped by 2 bases and J by 4 bases, with 9 bases between them. Germline CDR1 and CDR2: SGHVS and FQNEAQ. CDR3 sequence (DNA): TGTGCCAGCAGCTTAAGTTCCGGGGGAAACACCATATATTTT. As protein: CASSLSSGGNTIYF.

The chain combines TRBV7-2 with TRBJ2-1, with D tentatively TRBD1 (5 bases). V was pared by 4 bases and J by 4 bases, with 11 bases between. The CDR3 totals 14 residues. The germline gives CDR1 SGHTA, CDR2 FQGNSA. The CDR3 is CASSYDDSYNEQFF. As DNA, the CDR3 is TGTGCCAGCAGCTATGACGACAGTTACAATGAGCAGTTCTTC.

This chain links TRBV21-1 with TRBJ2-5; the table calls TRBD2, which could not be checked here. TRBV21-1 is listed as a pseudogene. CDR3 size: 15 residues. CDR3 coding DNA: TGTGCCAGCAGCAAACCCCGGGACTTCCAAGAGACCCAGTACTTC. It encodes CASSKPRDFQETQYF.

V is TRBV4-1 and J is TRBJ2-7, with D perhaps matching TRBD1 (6 bases). CDR1 is MGHRA, CDR2 YSYEKL, per germline. The CDR3 spans 14 residues. V was pared by 1 base and J by 5 bases, with 12 bases between. CDR3 amino acids: CASSQASGVDEQYF. The CDR3, as DNA: TGCGCCAGCAGCCAAGCATCAGGGGTTGACGAGCAGTACTTC.

J is TRBJ1-1 and V is TRBV5-1; 7 bases align to TRBD1. Germline loops: CDR1 SGHRS, CDR2 YFSETQ. V trimming: 3 bases; J trimming: 0 bases; junction bases outside the gene matches: 8. The CDR3 has 16 residues. The chain's CDR3 is CASSSGDSRMNTEAFF. CDR3 DNA: TGCGCCAGCAGCTCGGGGGACAGCAGAATGAACACTGAAGCTTTCTTT. The whole variable domain, filled in from reference TRBV5-1 and TRBJ1-1, reads KAGVTQTPRYLIKTRGQQVTLSCSPISGHRSVSWYQQTPGQGLQFLFEYFSETQRNKGNFPGRFSGRQFSNSRSEMNVSTLELGDSALYLCASSSGDSRMNTEAFFGQGTRLTVV.

This sequence joins TRBV4-1 and TRBJ1-2, with D hard to call. In germline, CDR1 is MGHRA, CDR2 YSYEKL. Trimming took off 4 bases at V and 7 bases at J, with 13 bases between the two ends. This CDR3 has 13 amino acids. CDR3 sequence: CASSRVISGGYTF. The DNA for the CDR3 is TGCGCCAGCAGCCGTGTCATCTCGGGTGGCTACACCTTC.

The chain has TRBV27 and TRBJ1-5; a possible D gene is TRBD1 (5 bases). The CDR3 loop spans 14 amino acids. Germline CDR1 MNHEY, CDR2 SMNVEV (reference sequence). V was shortened by 0 bases and J by 3 bases, with 6 bases between the two germline ends. The CDR3 spells CASSLSGVNQPQHF. The CDR3 nucleotides read TGTGCCAGCAGTTTATCAGGGGTCAATCAGCCCCAGCATTTT.

The J gene is TRBJ1-5, the V gene TRBV27; D remains unclear. Trimming removed 5 bases from V and 6 bases from J, with 11 bases in between. The germline gives CDR1 MNHEY, CDR2 SMNVEV (reference sequence). The CDR3 runs 13 residues. In DNA form, the CDR3 reads TGTGCCAGCAGTATAGCCTTTGGTCAGCCCCAGCATTTT. Protein sequence: CASSIAFGQPQHF.

V usage is TRBV5-1 and J usage is TRBJ1-2; 8 bases map to TRBD1. With 4 bases clipped from V and 5 bases from J, the junction kept 19 bases outside the gene matches. CDR3 size: 18 residues. Germline-derived CDR1 and CDR2 are SGHRS and YFSETQ. The CDR3 loop reads CASSEMADRGDWGYGYTF. The CDR3 DNA sequence: TGCGCCAGCAGCGAGATGGCCGACAGGGGCGACTGGGGATATGGCTACACCTTC. The full variable domain, with the rest looked up from reference TRBV5-1 and TRBJ1-2, is KAGVTQTPRYLIKTRGQQVTLSCSPISGHRSVSWYQQTPGQGLQFLFEYFSETQRNKGNFPGRFSGRQFSNSRSEMNVSTLELGDSALYLCASSEMADRGDWGYGYTFGSGTRLTVV.

The chain employs TRBV7-6 and TRBJ2-2; D is undetermined. CDR3 size: 12 residues. Germline loops: CDR1 SGHVS, CDR2 FNYEAQ. The CDR3 sequence is CASGSDTGELFF. The CDR3 DNA follows: TGTGCGTCCGGGTCGGACACCGGGGAGCTGTTTTTT.

The rearrangement uses TRBV6-1 and TRBJ2-1, with D possibly matching TRBD1 (6 bases). The ends were cut back, 4 bases at V and 3 bases at J, with 16 bases in the middle. Germline V CDR1 and CDR2: MNHNS, SASEGT. The CDR3 loop spans 16 amino acids. The CDR3 spells CASSVPTGPYYNEQFF. The CDR3 DNA follows: TGTGCCAGCAGTGTTCCCACAGGGCCATACTACAATGAGCAGTTCTTC.

The chain employs TRBV18 and TRBJ2-7; TRBD1 aligns across 7 bases. Trimming removed 0 bases from V and 4 bases from J; junction bases left unmatched: 15. This CDR3 is 18 amino acids long. Germline CDR1 KGHSH, CDR2 LQKENI. The CDR3 DNA reads as TGTGCCAGCTCACCACCTCTTCTTCCCGGACAGGAGATATACGAGCAGTACTTC. Encoded protein: CASSPPLLPGQEIYEQYF. Based on the CDR3 plus reference TRBV18 and TRBJ2-7, the full variable domain is NAGVMQNPRHLVRRRGQEARLRCSPMKGHSHVYWYRQLPEEGLKFMVYLQKENIIDESGMPKERFSAEFPKEGPSILRIQQVVRGDSAAYFCASSPPLLPGQEIYEQYFGPGTRLTVT.

Note on this clone: The junction differs from germline at one of its ends, possibly a read error. The genes are TRBV7-2 and TRBJ1-2; the D gene is possibly TRBD1 (5 bases). Germline assignment: CDR1 SGHTA and CDR2 FQGNSA. This CDR3 spans 13 amino acids. DNA for the CDR3: TGTGCCAGCAGCTTGGGGACTAAATATGGCTACACCTTC. Translated: CASSLGTKYGYTF.

The rearrangement links TRBV15 to TRBJ2-3; D remains unclear. There are 13 residues in the CDR3. CDR1 and CDR2 from the germline V gene are LNHNV and YYDKDF (reference sequence). V lost 3 bases and J 0 bases, leaving 4 bases between the germline ends. CDR3 DNA sequence: TGTGCCACCAGCAGCCTTAGCACAGATACGCAGTATTTT. Its protein is CATSSLSTDTQYF. The full variable domain, its missing parts supplied by reference TRBV15 and TRBJ2-3, is DAMVIQNPRYQVTQFGKPVTLSCSQTLNHNVMYWYQQKSSQAPKLLFHYYDKDFNNEADTPDNFQSRRPNTSFCFLDIRSPGLGDTAMYLCATSSLSTDTQYFGPGTRLTVL.